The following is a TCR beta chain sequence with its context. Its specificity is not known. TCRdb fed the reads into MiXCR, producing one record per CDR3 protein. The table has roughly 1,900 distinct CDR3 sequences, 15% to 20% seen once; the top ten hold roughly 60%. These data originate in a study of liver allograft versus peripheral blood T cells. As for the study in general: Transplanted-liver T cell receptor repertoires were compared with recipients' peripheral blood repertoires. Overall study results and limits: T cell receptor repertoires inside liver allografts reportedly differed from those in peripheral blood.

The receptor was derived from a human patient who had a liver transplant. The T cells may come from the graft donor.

DNA of the CDR3: TGTGCCAGCAGCTTAGAACTCGGGTACGAGCAGTACTTC. Amino acids: CASSLELGYEQYF. The chain couples TRBV7-3 to TRBJ2-7; D is uncertain. The V end was cut by 2 bases, the J end by 4 bases, with 9 bases between. Germline V gene data show CDR1 as SGHTA and CDR2 as FQGTGA. The CDR3 runs 13 residues.